This T cell receptor (beta chain) was documented in a study of T cells expressing NK-cell markers. Researchers built TCR beta cDNA using 5'RACE template switching with UMIs. TCRdb reprocessed the 5' RACE reads, keeping one entry per CDR3 protein, no DNA. The repertoire table contains more than 400,000 distinct CDR3 sequences. CDR3 size: 14 residues. The germline gives CDR1 MGHDK, CDR2 SYGVNS. What was sequenced was blood T cells: a sorted CD56 or NKG2C T cell subset, CD4+ or CD8+ T cells, or bulk PBMC T cells (not recorded which). The rearrangement uses TRBV25-1 and TRBJ2-3. This receptor was obtained from a woman between 18 and 70 years old in good health. CDR3 in amino acids: CASSDWARTDTQYF.